Each of the 14 T cell receptor beta chains below was sequenced from the same sample in a study of T cell responses to AZD1222 COVID-19 vaccine (dated by TCRdb to about 2021). The method was the immunoSEQ multiplex PCR assay. TCRdb took this table from immuneACCESS and kept in-frame rearrangements with V and J called. Such tables lack part of the clones; where checked against another copy, unresolved V genes explain under half of the gap, and the rest is unexplained. The sample table records tens of thousands of clones; 70% to 90% of these occur just once. The ten largest clones capture roughly 6.2% of the sample. Read against the paper, the sample's time point label means: baseline before first vaccination. The material was peripheral blood, obtained on day 0 of AZD1222 vaccination. The receptors come from an adult in good health.

V and J are TRBV11-2 and TRBJ1-4; 9 bases align to TRBD1. This CDR3 is 14 amino acids long. Germline CDR1 SGHAT, CDR2 FQNNGV. V dropped 2 bases and J dropped 7; count of bases not matched to a gene: 2. The chain's CDR3 is CASSLQGQGEKLFF. The CDR3 DNA is TGTGCCAGCAGCTTACAGGGACAGGGTGAAAAACTGTTTTTT.

V and J are TRBV10-3 and TRBJ2-7; the D gene is possibly TRBD2 (7 bases). CDR1 is ENHRY and CDR2 is SYGVKD in the germline V gene. This CDR3 contains 15 residues. V was trimmed by 7 bases and J by 4 bases, leaving 20 bases between them. CDR3 protein: CAIMQGRGGEYEQYF. The DNA for the CDR3 is TGTGCCATCATGCAGGGTAGGGGGGGGGAATACGAGCAGTACTTC.

This clone was observed a single time. The V call is TRBV13, the J call TRBJ1-6; 11 nucleotides match TRBD1. This CDR3 region has 16 residues. Germline CDR1 is PRHDT and CDR2 is FYEKMQ (reference sequence). Unmatched junction bases numbered 6, after V lost 3 bases and J lost 8 bases. The CDR3 loop reads CASSFPGQGGDSPLHF. The CDR3 DNA is TGTGCCAGCAGCTTCCCGGGACAGGGGGGTGATTCACCCCTCCACTTT.

V usage is TRBV24-1 and J usage is TRBJ2-3; D is unclear. CDR3 length equals 13 residues. V shed 1 base and J shed 6 bases, with 7 bases lying between them. Germline loops: CDR1 KGHDR, CDR2 SFDVKD. The CDR3 sequence is CATSDFRVDTQYF. CDR3 nucleotides: TGTGCCACCAGTGATTTTAGGGTGGATACGCAGTATTTT.

This rearrangement joins TRBV28 to TRBJ2-7; 11 bases match TRBD1. V was pared by 6 bases and J by 5 bases, with 18 bases of the junction left unmatched. Germline V gene lookup returns CDR1 MDHEN and CDR2 SYDVKM. This CDR3 has 18 residues. The CDR3 here is CASSTPGQGGFYHDEQYF. DNA for the CDR3: TGTGCCAGCAGCACACCGGGACAGGGGGGGTTTTACCACGACGAGCAGTACTTC.

The chain uses TRBV6-2 or TRBV6-3 and TRBJ1-3; no clear D. V lost 7 bases and J lost 0, with 13 bases in between. The CDR3 is 15 amino acids. Per germline, CDR1 MNHEY and CDR2 SVGEGT. The CDR3 DNA reads as TGTGCCAGCAACCCGGACTCCTTCTCTGGAAACACCATATATTTT. It translates to CASNPDSFSGNTIYF.

In its sample, this clone was seen a few times. V usage is TRBV28 and J usage is TRBJ1-5; the D gene is possibly TRBD1 (6 bases). This CDR3 contains 16 residues. Trimming removed 5 bases from V and 5 bases from J, with 19 bases in between. The germline CDR1 and CDR2 sequences are MDHEN and SYDVKM. CDR3 nucleotides: TGTGCCAGCAGTCCCTCCTCACAGGGTAACTATCAGCCCCAGCATTTT. Its translation: CASSPSSQGNYQPQHF.

The chain couples TRBV29-1 to TRBJ2-1; 8 nucleotides line up with TRBD2. Germline CDR1 SQVTM, CDR2 ANQGSEA. The CDR3 has 14 amino acids. With 3 bases clipped from V and 7 bases from J, the junction kept 8 bases outside the gene matches. The CDR3 protein is CSVDEAGVVNEQFF. CDR3 DNA: TGCAGCGTTGACGAAGCGGGAGTGGTTAATGAGCAGTTCTTC.

The rearrangement joins TRBV11-3 to TRBJ2-2; D remains ambiguous. V was shortened by 1 base and J by 1 base, with 10 bases between the two germline ends. The CDR3 runs to 16 residues. Germline V lookup: CDR1 SGHNT, CDR2 YENEEA. The CDR3 coding sequence is TGTGCCAGCAGCTTAGTATCCGGACGGAACACCGGGGAGCTGTTTTTT. It is translated as CASSLVSGRNTGELFF.

J is TRBJ1-2 and V is TRBV27, with a tentative D call TRBD1 (6 bases). The V end was cut by 6 bases, the J end by 6 bases, with 14 bases between. Per the germline V gene, CDR1 is MNHEY and CDR2 is SMNVEV (reference sequence). The CDR3 totals 13 residues. In nucleotides, the CDR3 is TGTGCCAGCAGCCTGCGGGGGGCGGATGGCTACACCTTC. Its translation is CASSLRGADGYTF.

As to this clone: A read error may produce the germline difference seen at one junction end. The rearrangement links TRBV11-2 to TRBJ1-2; D possibly corresponds to TRBD1 (6 bases). This CDR3 is built from 15 residues. CDR1 is SGHAT, CDR2 FQNNGV, per germline. CDR3 DNA sequence: TGTACCAGCAGCTTATCTAGAACAGGGAACTATGGCTACACCTTC. Translation gives CTSSLSRTGNYGYTF.

The chain combines TRBV7-2 with TRBJ1-1; D remains unclear. The V end lost 2 bases, the J end lost 5 bases, and 12 bases lay between the germline ends. Germline V gene lookup returns CDR1 SGHTA and CDR2 FQGNSA. The length of the CDR3 is 14 residues. The CDR3 loop reads CASSLIPFQTEAFF. The DNA of the CDR3 is TGTGCCAGCAGCTTAATTCCATTCCAGACTGAAGCTTTCTTT.

The chain recombines TRBV29-1 with TRBJ2-3, with 7 nucleotides matching TRBD2. V shed 4 bases, J shed 5 bases, and the junction held 9 bases outside the gene matches. There are 14 residues in the CDR3. CDR1 SQVTM and CDR2 ANQGSEA come from the germline V gene. CDR3 in amino acids: CSVVRGSYRDTQYF. The CDR3 DNA reads as TGCAGCGTTGTACGCGGGAGTTATAGAGATACGCAGTATTTT.

The chain has TRBV28 and TRBJ2-7; D remains unclear. Trimming removed 5 bases from V and 7 bases from J, with 21 bases in between. CDR1 and CDR2 from the germline V gene are MDHEN and SYDVKM. The CDR3 length is 15 residues. CDR3: CASSVQVGVKSEQYF. As DNA, the CDR3 is TGTGCCAGCAGTGTCCAGGTTGGGGTCAAATCTGAGCAGTACTTC.